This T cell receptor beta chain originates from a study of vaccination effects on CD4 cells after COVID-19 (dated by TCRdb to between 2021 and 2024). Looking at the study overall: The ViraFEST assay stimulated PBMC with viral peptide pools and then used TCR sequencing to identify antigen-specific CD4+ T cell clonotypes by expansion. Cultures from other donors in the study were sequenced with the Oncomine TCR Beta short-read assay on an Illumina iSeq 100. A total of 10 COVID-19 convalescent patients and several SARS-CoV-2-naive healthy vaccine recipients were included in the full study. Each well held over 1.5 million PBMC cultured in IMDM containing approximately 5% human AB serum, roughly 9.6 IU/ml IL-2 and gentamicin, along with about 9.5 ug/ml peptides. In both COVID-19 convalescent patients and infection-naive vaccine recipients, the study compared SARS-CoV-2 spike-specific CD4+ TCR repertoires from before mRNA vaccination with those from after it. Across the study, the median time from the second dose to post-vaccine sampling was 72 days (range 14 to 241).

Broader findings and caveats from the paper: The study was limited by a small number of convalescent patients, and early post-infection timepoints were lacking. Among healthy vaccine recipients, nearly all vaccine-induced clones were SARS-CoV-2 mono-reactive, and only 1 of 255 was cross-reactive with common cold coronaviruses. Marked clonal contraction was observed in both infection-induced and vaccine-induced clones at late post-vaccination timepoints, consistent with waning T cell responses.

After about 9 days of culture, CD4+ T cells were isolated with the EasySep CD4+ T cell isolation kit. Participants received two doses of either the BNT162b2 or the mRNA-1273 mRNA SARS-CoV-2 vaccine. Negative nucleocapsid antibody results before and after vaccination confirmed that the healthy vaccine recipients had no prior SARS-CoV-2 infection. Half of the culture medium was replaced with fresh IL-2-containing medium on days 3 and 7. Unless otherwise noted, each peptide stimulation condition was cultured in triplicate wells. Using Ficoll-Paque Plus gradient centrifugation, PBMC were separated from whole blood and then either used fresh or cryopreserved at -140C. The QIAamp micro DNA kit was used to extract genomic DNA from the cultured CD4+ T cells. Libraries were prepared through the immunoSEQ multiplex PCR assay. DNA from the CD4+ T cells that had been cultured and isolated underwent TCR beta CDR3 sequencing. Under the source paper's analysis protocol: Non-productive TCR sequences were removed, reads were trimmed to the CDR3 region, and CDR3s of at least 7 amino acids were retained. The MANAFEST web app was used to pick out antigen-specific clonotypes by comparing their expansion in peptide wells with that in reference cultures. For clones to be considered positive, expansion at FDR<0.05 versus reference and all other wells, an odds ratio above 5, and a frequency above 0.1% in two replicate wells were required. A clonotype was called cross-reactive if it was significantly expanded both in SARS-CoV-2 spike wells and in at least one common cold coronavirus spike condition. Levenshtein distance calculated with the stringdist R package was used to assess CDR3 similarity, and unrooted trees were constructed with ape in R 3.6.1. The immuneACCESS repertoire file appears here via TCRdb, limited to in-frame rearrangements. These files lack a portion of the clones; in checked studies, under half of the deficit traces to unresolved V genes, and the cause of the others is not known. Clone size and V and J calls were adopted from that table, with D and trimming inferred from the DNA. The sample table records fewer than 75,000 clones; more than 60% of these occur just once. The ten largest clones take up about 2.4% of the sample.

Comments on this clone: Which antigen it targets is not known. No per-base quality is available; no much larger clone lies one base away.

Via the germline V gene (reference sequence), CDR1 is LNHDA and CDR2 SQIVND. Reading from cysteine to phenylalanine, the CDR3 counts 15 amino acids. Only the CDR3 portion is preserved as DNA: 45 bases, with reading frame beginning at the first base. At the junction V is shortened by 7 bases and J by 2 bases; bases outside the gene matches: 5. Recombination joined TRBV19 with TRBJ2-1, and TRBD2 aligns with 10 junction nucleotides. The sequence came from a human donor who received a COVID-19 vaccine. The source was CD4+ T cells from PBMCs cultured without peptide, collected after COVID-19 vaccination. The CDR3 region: CASTDSGGPYNEQFF. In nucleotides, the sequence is TGTGCCAGTACCGATAGCGGGGGGCCCTACAATGAGCAGTTCTTC.